This entry concerns a single TCR beta chain. The antigen is unknown. Other DNA variants within this sample encode the same CDR3. V lost 3 bases, J lost 1 base, and 5 bases lay in between. Germline V gives CDR1 MNHEY, CDR2 SMNVEV (reference sequence). The CDR3 has 13 residues. The entry originates in a study of cytomegalovirus exposure and HLA in healthy donors. Across the study: Counted in an early data release were approximately 80 million unique TCRs from HLA-typed donors. Regarding the study as a whole: Common viral pathogens seemed, in a later analysis, to connect with several of the most significant clusters. Across donors, most TCRs were seen rarely, yet some public ones were widespread.

This PCR relied on a set of 60 Vbeta primers and 13 Jbeta primers. Per the original data handling: There were tens of millions of unique TCR beta chains by a later count, and around 10 million of them were shared. The data were produced by immunoSEQ multiplex PCR, yet TCRdb's version contains in-frame clones alone and is incomplete. For V, J and clone size, that table is used; D and trimming come from the DNA. The sample records approximately 170,000 clones, roughly 79% being singletons. This receptor was obtained from a woman aged 40 to 50 in good health and CMV-seronegative. The chain combines TRBV27 with TRBJ2-3; D possibly corresponds to TRBD2 (5 bases). The sequenced sample was PBMCs. CDR3 nucleotides: TGTGCCAGCAGTTTGGAGGGCACAGATACGCAGTATTTT. It yields the protein CASSLEGTDTQYF.